The source of this T cell receptor (beta chain) is a study of T cells in Graves' hyperthyroidism and ophthalmopathy. The CDR3 length is 17 residues. Per germline, CDR1 SGHTA and CDR2 FQGNSA. J gave up 0 bases and V 0 bases, and 3 bases lay outside the gene matches. The source material, RNA transcripts, was used to amplify TCR beta CDR3 regions. First-round RT-PCR targeting the TCR CDR3 was performed with the HTBI primer set. TCRdb analysed the multiplex PCR reads with MiXCR anew, one entry per CDR3 protein. There are more than 500,000 distinct CDR3 sequences in the sample; just over 45% occur only once, and 19% lies in the top ten.

This sequence was found in an adult woman with Graves' disease, either hyperthyroidism or ophthalmopathy (not recorded which). The specimen sequenced was peripheral blood or thyroid tissue (not recorded which). The chain has TRBV7-2 and TRBJ1-3; 9 bases agree with TRBD1. The CDR3 coding sequence is TGTGCCAGCAGCTTAGCGGGGACAGGGATCTCTGGAAACACCATATATTTT. It yields the protein CASSLAGTGISGNTIYF.